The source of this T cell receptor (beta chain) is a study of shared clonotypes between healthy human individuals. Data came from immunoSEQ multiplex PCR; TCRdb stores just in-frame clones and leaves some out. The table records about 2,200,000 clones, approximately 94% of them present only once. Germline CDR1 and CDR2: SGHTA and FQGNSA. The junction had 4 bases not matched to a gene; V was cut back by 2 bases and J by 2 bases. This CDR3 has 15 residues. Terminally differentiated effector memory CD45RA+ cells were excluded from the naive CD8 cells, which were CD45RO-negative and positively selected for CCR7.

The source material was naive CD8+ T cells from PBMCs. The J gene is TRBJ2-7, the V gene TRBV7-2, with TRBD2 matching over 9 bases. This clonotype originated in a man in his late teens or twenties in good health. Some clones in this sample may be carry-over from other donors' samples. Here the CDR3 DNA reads TGTGCCAGCAGCTTACGGGCGGGAGGGACCTACGAGCAGTACTTC. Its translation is CASSLRAGGTYEQYF.